This TCR beta chain was sequenced for a study of blood T cell repertoires in COVID-19. Produced via immunoSEQ multiplex PCR; TCRdb's table is partial and in-frame only. This sample has about 69,000 clones, with around 91% found just once. V was trimmed by 0 bases and J by 6 bases, leaving 11 bases between them. This CDR3 has 15 residues. Germline values: CDR1 SEHNR, CDR2 FQNEAQ (reference sequence). The rearrangement joins TRBV7-9 to TRBJ2-2, with D perhaps matching TRBD2 (6 bases). Sequenced input: peripheral blood. The clonotype originates from a man over 45 with acute or convalescent COVID-19. Here the CDR3 reads CASSLAGGFPGELFF. DNA for the CDR3: TGTGCCAGCAGCTTAGCGGGAGGATTCCCCGGGGAGCTGTTTTTT.